One sample yielded the 27 T cell receptor beta chains listed below, sequenced in a study of cytomegalovirus exposure and HLA in healthy donors. Clones were read by immunoSEQ multiplex PCR, and TCRdb kept only the in-frame ones, dropping some. The sample contains 100,000 to 150,000 clones, 85% to 90% of which appear only once. The specimen sequenced was PBMCs. Every receptor here comes from a woman aged 18 to 35 in good health and CMV-seronegative.

The chain is built from TRBV10-1 and TRBJ1-4, with D perhaps TRBD1 (5 bases). The V gene lost 8 bases and the J gene lost 8 bases, with 21 bases spanning the gap. The germline CDR1 and CDR2 sequences are WNHNN and SYGVQD (reference sequence). The CDR3 extends over 15 amino acids. The CDR3 DNA follows: TGCGCCAGCCAAAAGGGCTCAGGGATCGGGGAAAAACTGTTTTTT. Amino acids: CASQKGSGIGEKLFF.

This chain uses TRBV6-6 with TRBJ2-1; 10 bases match TRBD1. CDR3 size: 15 residues. Unmatched junction bases numbered 3, after V lost 5 bases and J lost 2 bases. From germline, CDR1 is MNHNY and CDR2 SVGAGI (reference sequence). CDR3 region: CASSPGTGAYNEQFF. The CDR3 DNA reads TGTGCCAGCAGTCCCGGGACAGGGGCCTACAATGAGCAGTTCTTC.

This chain joins TRBV5-1 and TRBJ2-5, with TRBD2 identical over 8 bases. CDR1 and CDR2 from the germline V gene are SGHRS and YFSETQ. CDR3 size: 14 residues. J was trimmed by 5 bases and V by 7 bases; bases with no gene match: 10. CDR3 sequence reads: CASATGGGRETQYF. CDR3 bases: TGCGCCAGCGCTACCGGGGGGGGCCGGGAGACCCAGTACTTC.

The V call is TRBV5-1, the J call TRBJ2-3, with 10 nucleotides matching TRBD2. The V gene end was trimmed by 3 bases and the J gene end by 1 base; junction bases not matched to a gene: 2. The CDR3 runs to 15 residues. The germline V gene has CDR1 SGHRS and CDR2 YFSETQ. CDR3 in DNA: TGCGCCAGCAGCTCTCTAGCGGGGGGCACAGATACGCAGTATTTT. The encoded protein is CASSSLAGGTDTQYF. Drawing the rest from reference TRBV5-1 and TRBJ2-3, the complete variable domain is KAGVTQTPRYLIKTRGQQVTLSCSPISGHRSVSWYQQTPGQGLQFLFEYFSETQRNKGNFPGRFSGRQFSNSRSEMNVSTLELGDSALYLCASSSLAGGTDTQYFGPGTRLTVL.

J is TRBJ2-3 and V is TRBV5-1; 9 nucleotides agree with TRBD2. With V trimmed by 0 bases and J by 3 bases, 5 bases remained unmatched. This CDR3 spans 16 amino acids. Per germline, CDR1 SGHRS and CDR2 YFSETQ. CDR3 sequence reads: CASSLARGLATDTQYF. The CDR3 bases are TGCGCCAGCAGCTTGGCTCGTGGACTAGCGACAGATACGCAGTATTTT.

This clone was detected once. V and J are TRBV5-4 and TRBJ1-1; a possible D gene is TRBD1 (5 bases). Germline values: CDR1 SGHNT, CDR2 YYREEE (reference sequence). The CDR3 length is 16 residues. Trimming left V 0 bases short and J 3 bases short, with 15 bases between. This chain's CDR3 is CASSLAGRLRDTEAFF. The CDR3 region has the DNA TGTGCCAGCAGCTTGGCAGGGAGGCTTAGGGACACTGAAGCTTTCTTT.

V and J are TRBV18 and TRBJ2-7; TRBD1 aligns across 8 bases. Per the germline V gene, CDR1 is KGHSH and CDR2 is LQKENI. This CDR3 region has 15 residues. V lost 2 bases and J lost 4; bases outside the gene matches: 7. The CDR3: CASSPRTGSGYEQYF. In DNA form, the CDR3 reads TGTGCCAGCTCACCAAGGACAGGGTCCGGGTACGAGCAGTACTTC. Complete variable domain (other parts from reference TRBV18 and TRBJ2-7): NAGVMQNPRHLVRRRGQEARLRCSPMKGHSHVYWYRQLPEEGLKFMVYLQKENIIDESGMPKERFSAEFPKEGPSILRIQQVVRGDSAAYFCASSPRTGSGYEQYFGPGTRLTVT.

The rearrangement joins TRBV7-3 to TRBJ1-4, with TRBD1 matching over 9 bases. Losses at the gene ends were 4 bases for V and 4 bases for J; bases not matched to a gene: 4. The CDR3 spans 15 residues. CDR1 is SGHTA and CDR2 is FQGTGA in the germline V gene. CDR3 coding DNA: TGTGCCAGCAGCTACACGGGACAGGGTAATGAAAAACTGTTTTTT. Amino acids: CASSYTGQGNEKLFF.

This clone has a single count. This chain links TRBV7-8 with TRBJ2-3; 7 positions match TRBD2. Germline V CDR1 and CDR2: SGHVS, FQNEAQ. This CDR3 is built from 18 residues. V shed 1 base, J shed 4 bases, and the junction held 14 bases outside the gene matches. The DNA of the CDR3 is TGTGCCAGCAGCTTAGACCGTGGACTAGGCCACGTCCCAGATACGCAGTATTTT. Residues: CASSLDRGLGHVPDTQYF. The full variable domain, its missing parts supplied by reference TRBV7-8 and TRBJ2-3, is GAGVSQSPRYKVAKRGQDVALRCDPISGHVSLFWYQQALGQGPEFLTYFQNEAQLDKSGLPSDRFFAERPEGSVSTLKIQRTQQEDSAVYLCASSLDRGLGHVPDTQYFGPGTRLTVL.

V gene TRBV18 combines with J gene TRBJ2-1; 12 bases are a match to TRBD2. The germline V gene has CDR1 KGHSH and CDR2 LQKENI. The CDR3 is 17 amino acids. J lost 5 bases, V lost 6 bases, and 11 bases had no gene match. CDR3 DNA: TGTGCCAGCTCCGGAACAGCCCCTAGCGGGGGGGACAATGAGCAGTTCTTC. Translating gives CASSGTAPSGGDNEQFF.

A few counts support this clone. The V gene is TRBV7-9, the J gene TRBJ1-3; D uncertain. V shed 2 bases and J shed 0 bases, with 11 bases lying between them. Germline lookup yields CDR1 SEHNR and CDR2 FQNEAQ (reference sequence). This CDR3 has 16 amino acids. In nucleotides, the CDR3 is TGTGCCAGCAGCTTATCCGCGGCGAGCTCTGGAAACACCATATATTTT. It specifies CASSLSAASSGNTIYF.

The chain links TRBV11-1 to TRBJ2-7, with D perhaps matching TRBD1 (5 bases). Germline V gene lookup returns CDR1 SGHAT and CDR2 FQDESV (reference sequence). The V and J ends lost 3 bases and 7 bases respectively, with 16 bases between them. This CDR3 has 14 residues. DNA for the CDR3: TGTGCCAGCAGCTTTCTTCGACAGCCTTGGGAGCAGTACTTC. This translates into CASSFLRQPWEQYF.

This clone was counted a single time. The V gene is TRBV27, the J gene TRBJ1-1; D possibly corresponds to TRBD1 (5 bases). CDR3 size: 12 residues. V shed 8 bases and J shed 7 bases, with 14 bases lying between them. The germline CDR1 and CDR2 sequences are MNHEY and SMNVEV (reference sequence). The CDR3 DNA is TGTGCCAGCTGGGGTGGGGCGGATGAAGCTTTCTTT. Protein: CASWGGADEAFF.

This chain uses TRBV10-3 with TRBJ1-3; TRBD1 is a possible D gene (5 bases). The germline CDR1 and CDR2 sequences are ENHRY and SYGVKD. The CDR3 is 13 residues long. V was trimmed by 6 bases and J by 0 bases, leaving 6 bases between them. The CDR3 DNA is TGTGCCATCAGACAGGACTCTGGAAACACCATATATTTT. Encoded protein: CAIRQDSGNTIYF.

The rearrangement links TRBV10-2 to TRBJ2-3, with D possibly TRBD2 on 5 matching bases. CDR1 and CDR2 (germline): WSHSY, SAAADI. This CDR3 comprises 13 residues. The V end was cut by 6 bases, the J end by 6 bases, with 13 bases between. The CDR3 nucleotides read TGCGCCAGCAGATCGCTAGCATTCGATACGCAGTATTTT. The encoded protein is CASRSLAFDTQYF.

The chain carries TRBV25-1 and TRBJ1-5, with 7 bases that match TRBD1. CDR1 is MGHDK, CDR2 SYGVNS, per germline. The CDR3 totals 13 residues. J lost 5 bases, V lost 9 bases, and 7 bases had no gene match. As DNA, the CDR3 is TGTGCCAGTTCTCGGGACAGCGATCAGCCCCAGCATTTT. As protein: CASSRDSDQPQHF.

The rearrangement uses TRBV6-6 and TRBJ1-4; D is possibly TRBD1 (6 bases). There are 14 residues in the CDR3. The V end lost 6 bases, the J end lost 5 bases, and 13 bases lay between the germline ends. The germline V gene has CDR1 MNHNY and CDR2 SVGAGI (reference sequence). The CDR3 DNA reads as TGTGCCAGCAGACGGACAGTCCAAAATGAAAAACTGTTTTTT. The encoded protein is CASRRTVQNEKLFF.

The chain carries TRBV7-2 and TRBJ1-1; D uncertain. V shed 1 base and J shed 6 bases, with 12 bases lying between them. CDR1 SGHTA and CDR2 FQGNSA come from the germline V gene. The CDR3 is 14 amino acids. CDR3 residues: CASSLEIGPPEAFF. CDR3 in DNA: TGTGCCAGCAGCTTAGAAATCGGTCCACCTGAAGCTTTCTTT.

V gene TRBV4-1 combines with J gene TRBJ2-5; 12 bases map to TRBD2. Per germline, CDR1 MGHRA and CDR2 YSYEKL. V gave up 4 bases and J gave up 6 bases; unmatched junction bases: 12. There are 17 residues in the CDR3. The CDR3 region has the DNA TGCGCCAGCAGCCCGCAGCCCTCTAGCGGGGGGGGAAAGACCCAGTACTTC. The encoded protein is CASSPQPSSGGGKTQYF.

The rearrangement links TRBV6-5 to TRBJ1-1, with D possibly matching TRBD1 (6 bases). Trimming shortened V by 5 bases and J by 7 bases, and 11 bases separated the two germline ends. CDR3 length equals 12 residues. Looked up from germline, CDR1 is MNHEY and CDR2 is SVGAGI. The CDR3 here is CASSLQGNEAFF. The CDR3 DNA is TGTGCCAGCAGTCTCCAGGGGAATGAAGCTTTCTTT.

The gene calls are TRBV19 and TRBJ1-4, with unresolved D. Looked up from germline, CDR1 is LNHDA and CDR2 is SQIVND (reference sequence). The ends were cut back, 6 bases at V and 0 bases at J, with 8 bases in the middle. The CDR3 sequence is 14 residues long. The CDR3: CASRSVSTNEKLFF. The DNA for the CDR3 is TGTGCCAGTAGGAGCGTCTCAACTAATGAAAAACTGTTTTTT.

This chain joins TRBV10-2 and TRBJ1-5, with 7 bases lining up with TRBD1. The length of the CDR3 is 13 residues. Germline CDR1 WSHSY, CDR2 SAAADI. Trimming removed 8 bases from V and 5 bases from J; junction bases left unmatched: 6. The CDR3 DNA reads TGCGCCAGCGGGGCTGACAGGGATCAGCCCCAGCATTTT. It codes for CASGADRDQPQHF.

This chain uses TRBV15 with TRBJ1-5; possibly TRBD1 for D (6 bases). V lost 2 bases, J lost 2 bases, and 10 bases lay in between. CDR3 length equals 15 residues. From germline, CDR1 is LNHNV and CDR2 YYDKDF (reference sequence). DNA of the CDR3: TGTGCCACCAGCAGACAGGGGTCCGGCAATCAGCCCCAGCATTTT. Its translation: CATSRQGSGNQPQHF.

The J gene is TRBJ1-5, the V gene TRBV27; a possible D gene is TRBD1 (5 bases). V was cut by 2 bases and J by 2 bases, with 7 bases left in between. This CDR3 has 14 residues. Germline values: CDR1 MNHEY, CDR2 SMNVEV (reference sequence). CDR3 protein: CASSLQGRNQPQHF. The CDR3 DNA sequence: TGTGCCAGCAGTTTACAGGGCCGCAATCAGCCCCAGCATTTT.

J is TRBJ1-1 and V is TRBV6-6; D call uncertain. The V and J ends lost 5 bases and 0 bases respectively, with 10 bases between them. The CDR3 contains 14 residues. Germline V gene data show CDR1 as MNHNY and CDR2 as SVGAGI (reference sequence). DNA for the CDR3: TGTGCCAGCAGTGTAAATTCTATGAACACTGAAGCTTTCTTT. The encoded protein is CASSVNSMNTEAFF.

A single count supports this clone. The rearrangement uses TRBV18 and TRBJ1-1, with D unclear. The V and J ends lost 3 bases and 0 bases respectively, with 17 bases between them. This CDR3 has 17 residues. Germline V lookup: CDR1 KGHSH, CDR2 LQKENI. CDR3: CASSPTSVPLLNTEAFF. The CDR3, as DNA: TGTGCCAGCTCACCTACATCCGTTCCTCTCCTGAACACTGAAGCTTTCTTT. The full variable domain, in which reference TRBV18 and TRBJ1-1 provide the parts outside the CDR3, is NAGVMQNPRHLVRRRGQEARLRCSPMKGHSHVYWYRQLPEEGLKFMVYLQKENIIDESGMPKERFSAEFPKEGPSILRIQQVVRGDSAAYFCASSPTSVPLLNTEAFFGQGTRLTVV.

V usage is TRBV5-1 and J usage is TRBJ2-1; TRBD2 might be the D (6 bases). The CDR3 totals 13 residues. The germline V gene has CDR1 SGHRS and CDR2 YFSETQ. V lost 0 bases to trimming and J lost 10 bases, with 11 bases between them. The CDR3 DNA reads as TGCGCCAGCAGCTTGGTAGGAGGGAGGGAGCAGTTCTTC. Translating it yields CASSLVGGREQFF.